This TCR beta chain was identified during a study of a mutant IDH1 vaccine in newly diagnosed glioma. Across the whole study: Males made up roughly 62% and females about 40% of treated patients, whose mean age was about 37 years. General study results and limits: Evidence of vaccine-induced immune responses was documented in 85% to 95% of patients.

Trimming shortened V by 2 bases and J by 5 bases, and 7 bases separated the two germline ends. CDR1 and CDR2 from the germline V gene are SGDLS and YYNGEE. The CDR3 totals 12 residues. Concerning this clone: Its specificity is not known.

The time point here: baseline, week 1 (first vaccination visit). Documented treatment: pre-vaccination baseline after standard-of-care therapy. Tumors from donors were new WHO grade 3 or 4 IDH1-mutant astrocytomas with ATRX loss. The data were produced by immunoSEQ multiplex PCR, yet TCRdb's version contains in-frame clones alone and is incomplete. The sample yields tens of thousands of clones, approximately 90% seen once. The material was PBMCs, obtained from a glioma patient treated with radiotherapy, temozolomide or both. The TCR originated in a man younger than 45 with glioma. This chain connects TRBV9 to TRBJ1-2; D is uncertain. Written as DNA, the CDR3 is TGTGCCAGCAGCGTTTCTTCATATGGCTACACCTTC. Translation: CASSVSSYGYTF.